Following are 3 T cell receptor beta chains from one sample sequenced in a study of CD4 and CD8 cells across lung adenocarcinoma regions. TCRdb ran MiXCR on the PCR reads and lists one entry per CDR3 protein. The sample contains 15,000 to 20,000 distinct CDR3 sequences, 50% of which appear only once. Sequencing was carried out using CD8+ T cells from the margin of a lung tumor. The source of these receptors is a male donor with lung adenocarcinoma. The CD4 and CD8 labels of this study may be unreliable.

CDR3 DNA: TGTGCCAGCAGTGAAAACAGTCTGGTATTCATGAACACTGAAGCTTTCTTT. It encodes CASSENSLVFMNTEAFF. This chain joins TRBV6-1 and TRBJ1-1; D ambiguous. The CDR3 is 17 amino acids. The V end was cut by 2 bases, the J end by 0 bases, with 16 bases between. Germline CDR1 reads MNHNS; CDR2 reads SASEGT.

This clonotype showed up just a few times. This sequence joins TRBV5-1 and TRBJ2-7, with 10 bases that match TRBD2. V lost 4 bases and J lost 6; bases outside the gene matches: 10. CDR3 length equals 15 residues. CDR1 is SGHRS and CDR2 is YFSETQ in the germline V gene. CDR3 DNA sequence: TGCGCCAGCAGCCCTCTAGCGGGAGATCCCCGCGAGCAGTACTTC. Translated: CASSPLAGDPREQYF.

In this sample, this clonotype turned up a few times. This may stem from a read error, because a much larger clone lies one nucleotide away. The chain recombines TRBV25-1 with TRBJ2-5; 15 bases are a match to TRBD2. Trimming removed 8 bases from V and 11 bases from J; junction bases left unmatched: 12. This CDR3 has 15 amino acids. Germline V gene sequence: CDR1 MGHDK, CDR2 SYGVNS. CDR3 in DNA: TGTGCCAGCCGACCGGGACTAGCGGGAGGTAGTGAGCAGTACTTC. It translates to CASRPGLAGGSEQYF.